What follows describes a single T cell receptor (beta chain). Its target antigen remains unknown. The sample holds no much larger clone one base away, and base qualities are not on file. The sample's treatment or condition label, decoded: about 20 received Ad26.COV2.S at low or high dose, single or two shots; 5 received placebo; per-sample allocation not given. Repertoires of vaccine and placebo recipients were sequenced from samples collected on day 63 after the first injection. Between 29 July and 7 August 2020, Cohort 1b enrolled about two dozen adults aged 18-55 years at one site in Boston, USA. Ad26.COV2.S was a replication-incompetent adenovirus type 26 vector expressing a prefusion-stabilized SARS-CoV-2 spike protein from the original Wuhan strain. TCRbeta CDR3 regions were sequenced with the immunoSEQ Assay. After extraction, genomic DNA underwent amplification by bias-controlled multiplex PCR, followed by high-throughput sequencing. Per the source publication's procedure: To quantify the absolute abundance of each unique TCRbeta CDR3 region, sequences were collapsed and filtered. T cell fraction was estimated by normalization of TCRbeta template counts to usable DNA, with usable DNA being measured through amplification of reference genes present in all nucleated cells. Repertoire TCRs were annotated as SARS-CoV-2-specific when V gene, CDR3 amino acid sequence and J gene were exactly matched to a known reactive TCR set. The reference SARS-CoV-2 TCR set was derived from MIRA and filtered for enrichment in COVID-19-positive ImmuneCODE repertoires, a step that removed public or cross-reactive TCRs. Using the MIRA antigens, annotated TCRs were further analysed by specific ORF or by position within an ORF. Depth was the summed frequency of annotated unique rearrangements, while breadth was defined as annotated unique rearrangements over total unique productive rearrangements. Two-sided Wilcoxon rank-sum tests were used to compare TCR breadth between groups. Entries here come from immuneACCESS through TCRdb and include only in-frame sequences with V and J called. Some clones fail to appear in such tables; in the studies checked, an unresolved V gene covers under half of the shortfall, and the cause of the remainder is unknown. That table supplies the V and J calls and clone size; D and trimming were determined from the DNA. This sample holds a few hundred thousand clones; more than 70% were observed only once. The ten largest clonotypes hold over 2.5% of the sample.

This sample was included in a study of Ad26.COV2.S vaccination and SARS-CoV-2 variants (dated by TCRdb to the early 2020s). Some background on the complete study: Vaccine-arm donors came from COV1001, a multicentre, randomized, double-blind, placebo-controlled phase I-IIa trial of Ad26.COV2.S in healthy adults. Ad26.COV2.S was administered intramuscularly at 5 x 10^10 or 1 x 10^11 viral particles, either as a single shot or as two shots given 56 days apart. TCRbeta repertoire sequencing served as the tool for gauging how specific and how broad the SARS-CoV-2-reactive T cell receptors were following Ad26.COV2.S vaccination. The TCR-sequenced set comprised approximately 32 samples: around 20 Ad26.COV2.S vaccine recipients, 5 placebo recipients and 8 SARS-CoV-2 convalescent individuals. Trial participants were randomized into five groups of five, in which low-dose or high-dose Ad26.COV2.S was given once or twice, or placebo was given on both occasions. Investigators did not know the trial group allocation while performing experiments and assessing outcomes. Beyond this particular receptor, the publication reports: It was noted by the authors that total T cell responses may have been underestimated by the TCR breadth and depth analyses. The study was not powered for comparison of responses between vaccine doses or regimens. Substantial breadth of spike-specific CD8+ and CD4+ T cell responses was reported after vaccination. Vaccine and placebo recipients had comparable non-spike TCR breadth, which fits with the vaccine containing only spike. Higher spike-specific TCR breadth was observed in Ad26.COV2.S recipients than in placebo recipients (P = 0.0014).

The starting material was peripheral blood, obtained in a trial of Ad26.COV2.S vaccine versus placebo. This TCR derives from a person aged 18-60 years who received the Ad26.COV2.S COVID-19 vaccine or a placebo.

CDR3 protein: CASSLRGFGYTF. The sequenced DNA: TGTGCCAGCAGTTTAAGGGGATTTGGCTACACCTTC. The chain links TRBV27 with TRBJ1-2; the D gene is perhaps TRBD1, on 5 matching bases. Cut back by 2 bases and 7 bases, the V and J ends lie 8 bases apart. The CDR3 runs 12 residues from the cysteine to the phenylalanine. This entry keeps only the CDR3 DNA: 36 bases, framed from base 1. CDR1 and CDR2 are drawn from the germline V gene (reference sequence): MNHEY, SMNVEV.